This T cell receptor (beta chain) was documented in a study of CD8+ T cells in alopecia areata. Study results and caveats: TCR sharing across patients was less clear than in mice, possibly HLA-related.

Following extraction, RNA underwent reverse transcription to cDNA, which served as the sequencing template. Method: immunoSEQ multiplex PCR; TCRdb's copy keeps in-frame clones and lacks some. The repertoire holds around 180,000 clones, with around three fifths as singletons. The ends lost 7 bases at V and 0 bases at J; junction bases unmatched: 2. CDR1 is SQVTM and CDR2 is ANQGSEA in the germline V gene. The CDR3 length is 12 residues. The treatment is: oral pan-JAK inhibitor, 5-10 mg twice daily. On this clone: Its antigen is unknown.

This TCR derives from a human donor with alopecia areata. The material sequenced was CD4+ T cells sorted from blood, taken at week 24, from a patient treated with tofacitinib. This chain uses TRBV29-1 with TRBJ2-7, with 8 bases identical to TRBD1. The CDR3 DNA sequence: TGCAGCGCTGGACAGGGCTCCTACGAGCAGTACTTC. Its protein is CSAGQGSYEQYF.